This entry describes one T cell receptor (beta chain). Its antigen is currently not known. Qualities for individual bases were not recorded, and no much larger clone is one base off. The germline V gene provides CDR1 SGDLS and CDR2 YYNGEE. The CDR3 has 14 amino acids, counting the end cysteine and phenylalanine. Just the 42-base CDR3 DNA is kept, in frame starting at base 1. Ends trimmed: V by 2 bases, J by 3 bases; bases unmatched to a gene: 3. This entry belongs to a study of technical replicates of blood from a handful of donors (dated by TCRdb to about 2017). Receptor libraries were prepared by the immunoSEQ multiplex PCR assay. In its TCRdb copy, this immuneACCESS table keeps in-frame sequences only and misses some clones. Where compared with another copy, unresolved V genes explain less than half of these, and the others have no known cause. This sample lists around 49,000 clones; roughly 95% were detected once. The ten most abundant clones make up about 0.37% of the sample.

The chain joins TRBV9 to TRBJ2-7; a stretch of 9 junction bases matches TRBD1. Material for sequencing was T cells isolated from PBMCs. The TCR sequence derives from a human donor in good health. The nucleotides are TGTGCCAGCAGCGTCGGGACAGGGTACTACGAGCAGTACTTC. Translation gives CASSVGTGYYEQYF.